The T cell receptor (beta chain) under discussion was sequenced for a study of cytomegalovirus exposure and HLA in healthy donors (dated by TCRdb to 2015 to 2018). About the study as a whole: In an earlier analysis of 550 to 750 of the donors, 250 to 300 Gb of sequence data and some 120 million unique TCR beta sequences from 180 million or so T cells were reported. An early release that covered 640 HLA-typed donors contained around 300 gigabases of sequencing data and approximately 85 million unique TCR sequences. Among the roughly 400 genotyped donors, about 83% belonged to the genetic ancestry cluster associated with self-reported Caucasian donors. The study aimed to test whether cataloging public T cell receptors could reveal signatures of past pathogen exposure. The study used immunosequencing to profile the T cell repertoires of 600 to 850 subjects and linked those repertoires to cytomegalovirus serostatus. In addition to the first cohort of 666 subjects, a separate validation cohort of some 120 different subjects was used. To predict cytomegalovirus infection status, the study brought together high-throughput TCR immunosequencing, statistical association of individual TCRs with disease status, and machine learning. To study patterns of TCR occurrence, a later analysis re-analyzed previously published TCR beta repertoires from 700 or so donors and added high-resolution HLA genotyping. Rather than using new phenotypic data, the later analysis identified candidate immune exposures from TCR beta sequences and from how often those sequences occurred across donors. An earlier analysis of approximately 500 of the donors applied high-throughput TCR beta sequencing to assess whether each TCR beta V gene segment acted as functional or pseudogenic. Donor age, sex, ethnicity and CMV serostatus were compiled alongside the repertoire data. In a later genetic analysis, genome-wide SNP genotypes for about 55% of the roughly 670 donors were used, and that subset was treated as a discovery cohort. Every discovery cohort repertoire had been produced on one sequencing platform. Class I and class II HLA loci were covered by the typing at four-digit resolution. Typing coverage differed by locus: A, B, C, DRB1 and DQB1 were typed in roughly 629-630 donors, DQA1 in approximately 520, DPA1 in 600 to 610, and DPB1 in approximately 450. Because of strong linkage in the cohort, five DR-DQ haplotypes were treated as single units for association and clustering. Among around 400 genotyped donors of the cohort, an average of around 240,000 unique TCR beta nucleotide sequences was sequenced per donor, of which about 18% were non-productive.

For this clone: There is no known antigen for this receptor. Base qualities are not recorded, but no much larger clone differs from it by a single base.

CDR1 is given as MNHEY and CDR2 as SVGAGI, both from the germline V gene. CDR3 length: 14 amino acids, cysteine to phenylalanine. The kept DNA is CDR3 alone, 42 bases in frame from the first base. V was cut back by 6 bases and J by 1 base, leaving a gap of 13 bases between them. The cohort consisted of 650 to 850 healthy bone marrow donors. Cohort members were all nominally healthy when sampled, although unrecorded immune exposures were likely present. The donor was CMV seronegative and was included in the group of 352 seronegative cohort members. A peripheral blood sample was collected from each donor, and TCR beta sequencing was performed on peripheral blood mononuclear cells. Genomic DNA was extracted from the blood cell samples with the Qiagen DNeasy Blood Extraction Kit. Receptor libraries were prepared by the immunoSEQ multiplex PCR assay. For the multiplex PCR, a mixture combining 60 forward primers for TCR Vbeta segments and 13 reverse primers for TCR Jbeta segments was used. The CDR3 region of rearranged TCR beta genes was amplified from genomic DNA with a multiplex PCR assay. Amplified TCR beta libraries were sequenced as 87-base-pair reads on the Illumina HiSeq System. Processing in the source paper ran as follows. A later analysis counted about 80 million unique TCR beta chains across the 600 to 850 repertoires, and 10 million to 12 million of these chains were shared by at least two donors. A nearest-neighbor algorithm error-corrected the raw reads and collapsed the reads into unique sequences, merging closely related sequences to remove PCR and sequencing errors. CDR3 sequences were aligned to IMGT reference sequences to assign V, D and J gene segments. For a sequence to be retained, a match of at least six nucleotides to both a V gene segment and a J gene segment was required. A rearrangement was called productive if the CDR3 had no stop codons and remained in frame with V and J, and every other rearrangement was called non-productive. Following IMGT convention, CDR3 was defined as the stretch from the second conserved V-encoded cysteine up to the conserved J-encoded phenylalanine. In an earlier analysis of 587 of the donors, sequences lacking an unambiguous match to a single V gene segment were excluded. In an earlier analysis of a few hundred of the donors, a V segment was called functional when productive rearrangements were above 56.7%, and segregating when the standard deviation between donors exceeded 5%. A statistical classification framework was developed to diagnose cytomegalovirus status using the catalog of TCR beta chain sequences. A later analysis assigned V and J genes by comparing TCR nucleotide sequences with IMGT/GENE-DB human TR gene sequences. In a later analysis, CDR3 sequences and most-parsimonious VDJ recombination scenarios were assigned using the TCRdist pipeline. A later analysis defined each TCR beta chain by its CDR3 amino acid sequence plus V-gene family, and excluded reads lacking a unique V-gene family. As a way to deal with suspected cross-contamination and a sequencing artifact, a later analysis dropped 450 to 700 nucleotide sequences that were highly shared and had low generation probability. In a later analysis, a clonal expansion index was calculated for each public chain from normalized within-repertoire ranks of inferred template counts. In a later analysis, generation probabilities were computed with a VDJ recombination model fitted to out-of-frame rearrangements, and the resulting probabilities were checked against IGoR. In a later analysis, hypergeometric tests were used to score TCR-TCR, TCR-HLA and TCR-CMV co-occurrence, with a repertoire-size bias correction applied to TCR pairs. False discovery rates were estimated in a later analysis by permuting HLA or CMV assignments 20 times. In a later analysis, co-occurring TCRs were grouped using DBSCAN, and TCRdist sequence similarity was added for clustering within HLA-allele-positive subsets. Repertoires with fewer than 30,000 or more than 120,000 public chains, plus five repertoires with anomalous nucleotide sharing, were excluded from co-occurrence clustering. TCRdb stores this immuneACCESS table with in-frame sequences only. Part of the clones is absent; in the studies checked, under half of the shortfall reflects unresolved V genes, and no reason is known for the rest. V and J calls and clone size come straight from that table; D and trimming were deduced from the DNA. For this sample the table gives about 180,000 clones, of which roughly four fifths were detected only once. The ten largest clones add up to just under 3% of the sample.

The research as a whole found: Seventeen rarely observed V segments, including chromosome 9 orphons, were excluded from the earlier analysis of approximately 500 of the donors because counts were too low. The authors suggested that the approach could potentially be generalized to other disease states and immunological phenotypes. For the cohort, immune exposure information was limited to CMV serostatus. Linkage disequilibrium might explain the correlated functional status among segregating V segments, but an unknown experimental factor could not be ruled out. A later analysis associated 16,951 TCR beta sequences with specific HLA alleles at a false discovery rate of 0.05. A further reported finding was that TCR beta sequences accurately predicted the HLA-A and HLA-B alleles for most subjects in the first cohort. An association between a missense DCLRE1C variant and V-gene and J-gene trimming of TCR beta chains was found in a later genetic analysis and replicated in an independent cohort. Because HLA typing was missing for some donors at each locus, association tests included only the typed subset. When HLA alleles, especially DR and DQ, strongly co-occurred, attributing TCR associations to individual alleles was difficult. Cytomegalovirus status was reported to be diagnosed by the classifier with high specificity and sensitivity in both the original and validation cohorts. A later genetic analysis reported fewer N-insertions in productive TCRs among donors in an Asian-associated ancestry cluster than the roughly 720-donor mean. A few of the identified cytomegalovirus-associated TCR beta chains were confirmed in vitro to be specific for cytomegalovirus antigens. The sequencing pipeline was judged likely to have produced a cluster of highly shared sequence variants as a technical artifact. While some public TCRs were present in many individuals, most TCR sequences turned up only very rarely across donors. In a later analysis, most CMV-associated TCR beta chains were found to appear HLA-restricted, with HLA associations seemingly driven largely by CMV exposure. Because the 87-base-pair reads could not distinguish some IMGT-functional V segments, including TRBV6-2 and TRBV6-3, those segments were excluded. In an earlier analysis of more than 450 of the donors, most TCR beta V segments were observed in productive rearrangements about 87% or about 30% of the time, broadly matching IMGT annotations. In this cohort, only TCR beta chains were sequenced, and detectable features were limited by the absence of alpha or paired-chain data. Several of the top co-occurrence clusters appeared to be linked to parvovirus B19, influenza, CMV and Epstein-Barr virus, according to a later analysis. In a later analysis, HLA-associated TCR beta chains were found to be more clonally expanded and to have lower generation probabilities than equally common non-associated chains. The study gave a list of roughly 150 TCR beta chains associated with cytomegalovirus. The presence/absence analyses assumed that sequencing depth was roughly uniform across donors, and that assumption may not be true. In a later analysis, TCR association rates were found to vary across HLA loci, with the most associated TCRs seen for DRB1 alleles and the fewest for HLA-C alleles.

This clonotype was sampled from a male donor in good health and CMV-seronegative. Sequencing used PBMCs. The V and J genes are TRBV6-5 and TRBJ2-7, with the identity of the D gene unclear. At the DNA level, the sequence is TGTGCCAGCAGACCCGAGTTCGCTTCCTACGAGCAGTACTTC. It is translated as CASRPEFASYEQYF.